This paragraph covers one T cell receptor beta chain sequence. These data are taken from a study of blood T cell repertoires in COVID-19. CDR1 and CDR2 (germline): MNHNY, SVGAGI (reference sequence). The CDR3 consists of 12 residues. J gave up 6 bases and V 8 bases, and 4 bases lay outside the gene matches. Original processing notes: Estimated nucleated cell counts came from reference gene primer amplification. Measured with immunoSEQ multiplex PCR; TCRdb has only the in-frame clones, and not every one. The V and J calls and clone size come from that table; D and trimming were worked out from the DNA. The table has over 200,000 clones, approximately 90% seen once.

The chain employs TRBV6-6 and TRBJ2-1, with TRBD1 matching 7 bases. This clonotype was sampled from a man aged 40-50 years with acute or convalescent COVID-19. Material: peripheral blood. The CDR3 sequence is CASGTAGNEQFF. CDR3 in DNA: TGTGCCAGCGGGACAGCAGGCAATGAGCAGTTCTTC.